Listed below are T cell receptor beta chains from one sample, sequenced in a study of T cells in Graves' hyperthyroidism and ophthalmopathy. TCRdb fed the multiplex PCR reads into MiXCR, producing one record per CDR3 protein. The table includes around 100,000 distinct CDR3 sequences, approximately 50% detected once. The source material was blood. The origin of the receptors is a man aged 35 to 55 with Graves' hyperthyroidism. The CDR3 runs from the conserved cysteine through the conserved F or W. Fields, in order: clone size, CDR3 length, V gene, D gene, J gene, CDR3 protein, CDR3 DNA. The D gene is left open where the match is weak. For some rows the clone size is stated as once, few or many, or as a class when expanded; others skip it.

abundance: -
len: 14
v_gene: TRBV6-1
d_gene: -
j_gene: TRBJ1-1
CDR3aa: CASSGIGTTPEAFF
CDR3nt: TGTGCCAGCAGCGGAATCGGGACTACCCCAGAAGCTTTCTTT

abundance: -
len: 17
v_gene: TRBV29-1
d_gene: TRBD1
j_gene: TRBJ2-7
CDR3aa: CSVEGDGTGSGGYEQYF
CDR3nt: TGCAGCGTTGAAGGGGATGGGACAGGGTCGGGAGGCTACGAGCAGTACTTC

abundance: -
len: 15
v_gene: TRBV27
d_gene: -
j_gene: TRBJ2-3
CDR3aa: CASSLTWSATDTQYF
CDR3nt: TGTGCCAGCAGTTTAACATGGAGTGCGACAGATACGCAGTATTTT

abundance: many
len: 16
v_gene: TRBV4-3
d_gene: -
j_gene: TRBJ2-5
CDR3aa: CASSQFAGFDGETQYF
CDR3nt: TGCGCCAGCAGCCAATTTGCGGGCTTCGATGGAGAGACCCAGTACTTC

abundance: many
len: 14
v_gene: TRBV6-5
d_gene: TRBD1
j_gene: TRBJ1-6
CDR3aa: CASNTGTGDSPLHF
CDR3nt: TGTGCCAGCAATACCGGGACAGGGGATTCACCCCTCCACTTT

abundance: many
len: 16
v_gene: TRBV19
d_gene: TRBD1
j_gene: TRBJ2-3
CDR3aa: CASSRRTGGSTDTQYF
CDR3nt: TGTGCCAGTAGTCGACGGACAGGGGGCTCCACAGATACGCAGTATTTT

abundance: -
len: 16
v_gene: TRBV6-5
d_gene: -
j_gene: TRBJ2-2
CDR3aa: CASSITGTRPTGELLF
CDR3nt: TGTGCCAGCAGCATCACCGGGACACGGCCGACCGGGGAGCTGCTTTTT

abundance: many
len: 12
v_gene: TRBV15
d_gene: -
j_gene: TRBJ1-2
CDR3aa: CATSTRGVGYTF
CDR3nt: TGTGCCACCAGCACCCGGGGTGTTGGCTACACCTTC

abundance: many
len: 15
v_gene: TRBV19
d_gene: TRBD1
j_gene: TRBJ2-1
CDR3aa: CASSIAPGQGNERFF
CDR3nt: TGTGCCAGTAGTATAGCCCCGGGACAGGGCAATGAGCGGTTCTTC

abundance: many
len: 12
v_gene: TRBV11-2
d_gene: -
j_gene: TRBJ2-1
CDR3aa: CASSLVAIEQFF
CDR3nt: TGTGCCAGCAGCTTAGTGGCGATTGAGCAGTTCTTC

abundance: many
len: 14
v_gene: TRBV11-2
d_gene: -
j_gene: TRBJ2-1
CDR3aa: CASSLVSPGRGQFF
CDR3nt: TGTGCCAGCAGCTTAGTAAGCCCGGGACGGGGGCAGTTCTTC